The 27 T cell receptor beta chains presented below share a single source sample, sequenced in a study of blood T cell repertoires in COVID-19. Assay used: immunoSEQ multiplex PCR; TCRdb lists only in-frame clones, some missing. Counted here are under 95,000 clones, approximately 85% occurring once; the ten biggest clones make up 8.5% to 10%. The sample was peripheral blood. These TCRs come from a man between 45 and 60 years old with COVID-19, enrolled during active disease.

This clone was observed a handful of times. V gene TRBV7-9 combines with J gene TRBJ2-5; 8 bases line up with TRBD1. The CDR3 is made up of 13 amino acids. The V gene end was trimmed by 4 bases and the J gene end by 5 bases; junction bases not matched to a gene: 3. Germline CDR1 reads SEHNR; CDR2 reads FQNEAQ (reference sequence). This chain's CDR3 is CASSWTGLETQYF. The CDR3 DNA follows: TGTGCCAGCAGCTGGACAGGGTTGGAGACCCAGTACTTC.

In nucleotides, the CDR3 is TGTGCCAGCAGCATAGGACTAGATGATGAGCAGTTCTTC. Translated, it gives CASSIGLDDEQFF. The chain uses TRBV9 and TRBJ2-1, with 7 positions matching TRBD2. This CDR3 comprises 13 residues. Germline values: CDR1 SGDLS, CDR2 YYNGEE. The V and J ends lost 4 bases and 8 bases, in that order; junction bases with no gene match: 6.

The CDR3 reads CASSRQGRDEKLFF. CDR3 nucleotide sequence: TGCGCCAGCAGCCGACAGGGTCGGGATGAAAAACTGTTTTTT. The gene calls are TRBV5-1 and TRBJ1-4; 7 nucleotides agree with TRBD1. Germline V gene lookup returns CDR1 SGHRS and CDR2 YFSETQ. V was pared by 4 bases and J by 6 bases, with 6 bases of the junction left unmatched. CDR3 length: 14 amino acids.

The chain links TRBV28 to TRBJ2-5; 7 positions match TRBD1. This CDR3 is 15 amino acids long. J lost 5 bases, V lost 3 bases, and 9 bases had no gene match. Germline-derived CDR1 and CDR2 are MDHEN and SYDVKM. In DNA form, the CDR3 reads TGTGCCAGCAGTTTGACAGGGATCAAGGAGGAGACCCAGTACTTC. It is translated as CASSLTGIKEETQYF.

This clone was observed a few times. The chain is built from TRBV10-3 and TRBJ2-7; 9 bases agree with TRBD1. The CDR3 is made up of 15 amino acids. Germline V gives CDR1 ENHRY, CDR2 SYGVKD. Losses at the gene ends were 3 bases for V and 4 bases for J; bases not matched to a gene: 7. The DNA for the CDR3 is TGTGCCATCAGTGACCACGGGACAGGGATTTACGAGCAGTACTTC. It translates to CAISDHGTGIYEQYF.

The CDR3 DNA reads as TGTGCCAGTAGTAGAGCCCCCGCCGTCGGGGATACGCAGTATTTT. Residues: CASSRAPAVGDTQYF. The rearrangement uses TRBV19 and TRBJ2-3; D call uncertain. V lost 4 bases and J 6 bases, leaving 17 bases between the germline ends. The CDR3 length is 15 residues. Germline V CDR1 and CDR2: LNHDA, SQIVND (reference sequence).

This clone was picked up a small number of times. CDR3 in amino acids: CASSPTGNYGYTF. CDR3 nucleotide sequence: TGTGCCAGCAGTCCGACAGGGAACTATGGCTACACCTTC. The V gene is TRBV6-6, the J gene TRBJ1-2, with 7 bases identical to TRBD1. Germline V gene data show CDR1 as MNHNY and CDR2 as SVGAGI (reference sequence). CDR3 length equals 13 residues. V shed 5 bases, J shed 2 bases, and the junction held 2 bases outside the gene matches.

The J gene is TRBJ2-3, the V gene TRBV19, with 7 positions matching TRBD1. The CDR3 is 16 residues long. The V gene end was trimmed by 8 bases and the J gene end by 2 bases; junction bases not matched to a gene: 13. Germline V CDR1 and CDR2: LNHDA, SQIVND (reference sequence). CDR3 protein: CASDRTGKGPTDTQYF. The CDR3 DNA sequence: TGTGCCAGTGATAGGACAGGCAAAGGGCCCACAGATACGCAGTATTTT.

The genes are TRBV28 and TRBJ2-7; 8 positions agree with TRBD2. Losses at the gene ends were 7 bases for V and 6 bases for J; bases not matched to a gene: 20. Germline V gene sequence: CDR1 MDHEN, CDR2 SYDVKM. The CDR3 extends over 17 amino acids. The CDR3 is CASTIDLLAEAGAEQYF. CDR3 coding DNA: TGTGCCAGCACGATCGACCTACTAGCGGAGGCAGGGGCCGAGCAGTACTTC.

The CDR3: CASSVASGRASETQYF. Here the CDR3 DNA reads TGTGCCAGCAGCGTAGCCAGCGGGAGGGCCTCGGAGACCCAGTACTTC. The chain links TRBV9 to TRBJ2-5; 10 bases are shared with TRBD2. The germline gives CDR1 SGDLS, CDR2 YYNGEE. J lost 5 bases, V lost 0 bases, and 7 bases had no gene match. The CDR3 extends over 16 amino acids.

This clone was observed a single time. V and J are TRBV7-3 and TRBJ2-3; 11 bases align to TRBD2. The CDR3 sequence is 16 residues long. Germline assignment: CDR1 SGHTA and CDR2 FQGTGA. Germline trimming cut 4 bases from V and 2 bases from J; bases unmatched to any gene: 5. DNA for the CDR3: TGTGCCAGCAGCTGGGGACTAGCGGACATCACAGATACGCAGTATTTT. Translated, it gives CASSWGLADITDTQYF.

The chain carries TRBV7-6 and TRBJ1-4; TRBD1 is a possible D gene (5 bases). The CDR3 has 16 amino acids. V lost 1 base to trimming and J lost 0 bases, with 9 bases between them. The V gene's germline CDR1 is SGHVS and CDR2 FNYEAQ. The CDR3 DNA reads TGTGCCAGCAGCTTAGGGGTGACAGCAACTAATGAAAAACTGTTTTTT. This codes for CASSLGVTATNEKLFF.

The gene calls are TRBV5-4 and TRBJ1-2; D gene unclear. This CDR3 spans 15 amino acids. Trimming took off 0 bases at V and 7 bases at J, with 16 bases between the two ends. The germline V gene has CDR1 SGHNT and CDR2 YYREEE (reference sequence). CDR3 loop: CASSLGVGWRLGYTF. The CDR3 DNA follows: TGTGCCAGCAGCTTGGGGGTAGGGTGGAGGCTTGGCTACACCTTC.

This clone has a single count. The V and J genes are TRBV29-1 and TRBJ2-1; D is perhaps TRBD2 (5 bases). This CDR3 comprises 17 residues. The V end lost 1 base, the J end lost 0 bases, and 16 bases lay between the germline ends. Germline loops: CDR1 SQVTM, CDR2 ANQGSEA. The CDR3 loop reads CSVEGASPEASYNEQFF. The CDR3 DNA reads TGCAGCGTTGAAGGTGCGTCCCCGGAGGCCTCCTACAATGAGCAGTTCTTC.

The rearrangement links TRBV5-1 to TRBJ2-1; D gene unclear. V shed 2 bases and J shed 0 bases, with 9 bases lying between them. Germline assignment: CDR1 SGHRS and CDR2 YFSETQ. The CDR3 is made up of 15 amino acids. The CDR3 region has the DNA TGCGCCAGCAGCTTTGGGCTGAACTCCTACAATGAGCAGTTCTTC. It encodes CASSFGLNSYNEQFF.

This chain joins TRBV4-1 and TRBJ2-1; TRBD2 agrees at 13 bases. Trimming at V came to 5 bases and at J to 0 bases, leaving 7 bases not matched to a gene. This CDR3 is built from 18 residues. CDR1 and CDR2 (germline): MGHRA, YSYEKL. In DNA, the CDR3 is TGCGCCAGCAGCAAGGGGACTAGCGGGGCAAGCTCCTACAATGAGCAGTTCTTC. Protein: CASSKGTSGASSYNEQFF.

This chain connects TRBV18 to TRBJ1-5, with D unresolved. In germline, CDR1 is KGHSH, CDR2 LQKENI. V lost 7 bases to trimming and J lost 0 bases, with 10 bases between them. The CDR3 extends over 14 amino acids. CDR3 protein: CASCRSRSNQPQHF. In DNA, the CDR3 is TGTGCCAGCTGTCGTTCCCGTAGCAATCAGCCCCAGCATTTT.

This chain links TRBV19 with TRBJ1-1, with 8 bases identical to TRBD1. V trimming: 9 bases; J trimming: 3 bases; junction bases outside the gene matches: 9. In germline, CDR1 is LNHDA, CDR2 SQIVND (reference sequence). This CDR3 is 14 amino acids long. Here the CDR3 DNA reads TGTGCCAGCGGGACAGGACCTTTTTACACTGAAGCTTTCTTT. Translated: CASGTGPFYTEAFF.

This clone has only a few counts. CDR3 DNA: TGTGCCAGCAGCCGGACAGAGAGACTCAATCAGCCCCAGCATTTT. Translation: CASSRTERLNQPQHF. The rearrangement joins TRBV7-3 to TRBJ1-5, with TRBD1 as a possible D gene (6 bases). Per the germline V gene, CDR1 is SGHTA and CDR2 is FQGTGA. This CDR3 contains 15 residues. With 5 bases removed from V and 3 bases from J, the gap between germline ends came to 14 bases.

This chain connects TRBV7-2 to TRBJ2-7; 7 bases match TRBD1. In germline, CDR1 is SGHTA, CDR2 FQGNSA. The CDR3 runs to 15 residues. V was clipped by 1 base and J by 1 base; unmatched bases: 4. The CDR3: CASSLGQGVSYEQYF. DNA for the CDR3: TGTGCCAGCAGCTTAGGTCAGGGGGTTTCCTACGAGCAGTACTTC.

This chain links TRBV28 with TRBJ1-1, with D perhaps matching TRBD1 (5 bases). Trimming left V 0 bases short and J 4 bases short, with 12 bases between. The V gene's germline CDR1 is MDHEN and CDR2 SYDVKM. The CDR3 totals 15 residues. This chain's CDR3 is CASSLWGKRGTEAFF. The CDR3 coding sequence is TGTGCCAGCAGTTTATGGGGAAAAAGGGGCACTGAAGCTTTCTTT.

V usage is TRBV6-5 and J usage is TRBJ2-2; D perhaps matches TRBD1 (6 bases). The germline CDR1 and CDR2 sequences are MNHEY and SVGAGI. The length of the CDR3 is 15 residues. V was trimmed by 5 bases and J by 1 base, leaving 11 bases between them. The CDR3 sequence: CASSPGTRNTGELFF. CDR3 in DNA: TGTGCCAGCAGTCCCGGGACACGGAACACCGGGGAGCTGTTTTTT.

The chain employs TRBV28 and TRBJ1-4; 7 bases are shared with TRBD1. The CDR3 is 12 residues long. V was clipped by 6 bases and J by 5 bases; unmatched bases: 0. Germline V lookup: CDR1 MDHEN, CDR2 SYDVKM. CDR3: CASRGQNEKLFF. For the CDR3, the DNA is TGTGCCAGCAGGGGACAGAATGAAAAACTGTTTTTT.

V and J are TRBV7-8 and TRBJ2-2; 8 bases map to TRBD2. J lost 1 base, V lost 6 bases, and 4 bases had no gene match. CDR3 length: 15 amino acids. CDR1 is SGHVS and CDR2 is FQNEAQ in the germline V gene. The CDR3 sequence: CASRRAGVNTGELFF. The CDR3 bases are TGTGCCAGCAGGAGAGCGGGAGTGAACACCGGGGAGCTGTTTTTT.

This chain joins TRBV28 and TRBJ1-1; 9 bases agree with TRBD1. The ends lost 6 bases at V and 4 bases at J; junction bases unmatched: 0. Per germline, CDR1 MDHEN and CDR2 SYDVKM. This CDR3 has 12 residues. The CDR3 bases are TGTGCCAGCAGGACAGGGGGCACTGAAGCTTTCTTT. Translated: CASRTGGTEAFF.

This clone was recorded only once. V and J are TRBV5-1 and TRBJ2-2; possible D gene TRBD1, 6 bases. This CDR3 is 14 amino acids long. Germline V gene data show CDR1 as SGHRS and CDR2 as YFSETQ. V was pared by 7 bases and J by 2 bases, with 12 bases between. DNA of the CDR3: TGCGCCAGCGTTCAGGGGTTAAACACCGGGGAGCTGTTTTTT. Translating it yields CASVQGLNTGELFF.

The chain carries TRBV7-8 and TRBJ2-4, with D possibly being TRBD1 (5 bases). The CDR3 contains 17 residues. Trimming pared 5 bases from V and 0 bases from J, leaving 17 bases between. Germline lookup yields CDR1 SGHVS and CDR2 FQNEAQ. CDR3 residues: CASSAKDTSIAKNIQYF. DNA of the CDR3: TGTGCCAGCAGCGCCAAGGACACTTCGATAGCCAAAAACATTCAGTACTTC.